The TCR beta chain under discussion was sequenced for a study of T cell responses to AZD1222 COVID-19 vaccine. Study-level background: Doses given second, at about 4 or about 12 weeks, were pooled.

Study-wide points: Clonal diversity was possibly underestimated, and white British individuals and females predominated among donors. After two AZD1222 doses, spike-specific TCR breadth and depth rose versus day 0. In all cases, repertoires were sampled only after the peak T cell response.

Clones were sequenced by immunoSEQ multiplex PCR, and TCRdb holds only the in-frame ones, with some missing. The sample lists more than 110,000 clones, over 90% seen once, with just over 5% in the top ten. This clone was counted once. Its antigen is as yet unknown. The CDR3 is 16 amino acids. V gave up 6 bases and J gave up 0 bases, with 17 bases separating them. Germline V gene data show CDR1 as MNHEY and CDR2 as SMNVEV (reference sequence). Sequenced material: peripheral blood, taken on day 0 of AZD1222 vaccination. The TCR originated in an adult in good health. The chain links TRBV27 to TRBJ1-2; TRBD1 is a possible D gene (5 bases). This CDR3 reads CASSPQAETANYGYTF. The DNA of the CDR3 is TGTGCCAGCAGCCCACAGGCTGAGACAGCTAACTATGGCTACACCTTC.